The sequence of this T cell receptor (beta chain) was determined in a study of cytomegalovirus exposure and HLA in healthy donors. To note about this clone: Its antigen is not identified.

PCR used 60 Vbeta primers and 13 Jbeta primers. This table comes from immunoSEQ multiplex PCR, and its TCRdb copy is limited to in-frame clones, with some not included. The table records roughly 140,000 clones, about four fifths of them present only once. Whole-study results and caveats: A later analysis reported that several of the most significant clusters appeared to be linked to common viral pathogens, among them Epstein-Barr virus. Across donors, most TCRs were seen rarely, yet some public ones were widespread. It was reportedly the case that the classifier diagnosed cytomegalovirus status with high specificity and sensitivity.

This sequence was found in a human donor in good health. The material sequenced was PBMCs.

The CDR3 DNA reads TGCAGCGTTGGAGAGACAGGAGAAAACATTCAGTACTTC. It translates to CSVGETGENIQYF. The V call is TRBV29-1, the J call TRBJ2-4, with TRBD1 as a possible D gene (6 bases). With 4 bases removed from V and 5 bases from J, the gap between germline ends came to 12 bases. The CDR3 totals 13 residues. Per germline, CDR1 SQVTM and CDR2 ANQGSEA.